This T cell receptor (beta chain) was obtained from a study of CD8+ T cells in alopecia areata. Overall study results and limits: Tissue-resident alphabeta T cells belonging to normal skin likewise get sequenced within scalp specimens. Clonality in the scalp and expanded CD8+ clones ranked among the top 100 were significantly decreased by tofacitinib.

Documented treatment: oral pan-JAK inhibitor, 5-10 mg twice daily. Collection of lesional scalp punch biopsies and peripheral blood was performed in alopecia areata patients. V shed 10 bases and J shed 3 bases, with 18 bases lying between them. Germline V lookup: CDR1 MNHEY, CDR2 SVGAGI. The CDR3 is made up of 14 amino acids. Sequencing used cDNA as its template, made by extracting RNA and reverse transcribing it. TCRdb's table, derived via immunoSEQ multiplex PCR, lists solely in-frame clones and lacks some. Seen here are roughly 180,000 clones, about half observed once, and the top ten hold around 10%. Only a few counts were recorded for this clone. The antigen is unknown.

The rearrangement joins TRBV6-5 to TRBJ2-5; D gene ambiguous. The specimen comprised CD8+ T cells sorted from blood, sampled between weeks 51 and 52, from a patient treated with tofacitinib. This sequence was found in a human donor with alopecia areata. CDR3 sequence (DNA): TGTGCCATCGGTAGGACCCCCGAGGAAGAGACCCAGTACTTC. Its protein is CAIGRTPEEETQYF.